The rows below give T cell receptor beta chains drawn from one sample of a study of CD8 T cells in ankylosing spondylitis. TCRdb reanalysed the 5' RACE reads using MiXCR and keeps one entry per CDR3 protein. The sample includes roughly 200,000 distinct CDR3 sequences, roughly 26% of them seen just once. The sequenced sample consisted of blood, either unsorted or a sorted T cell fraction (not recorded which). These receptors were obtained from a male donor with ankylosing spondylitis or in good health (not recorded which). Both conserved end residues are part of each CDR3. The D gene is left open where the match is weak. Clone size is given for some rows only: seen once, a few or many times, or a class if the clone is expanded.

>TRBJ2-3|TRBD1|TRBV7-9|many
CASSLEMTGADTQYF
TGTGCCAGCAGCTTAGAGATGACAGGGGCAGATACGCAGTATTTT
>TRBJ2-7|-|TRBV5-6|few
CASSFGSRAYEQYF
TGTGCCAGCAGCTTTGGTTCCAGGGCCTACGAGCAGTACTTC
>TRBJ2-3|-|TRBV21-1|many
CASSKGGDRVDTQYF
TGTGCCAGCAGCAAAGGTGGAGACAGAGTAGATACGCAGTATTTT
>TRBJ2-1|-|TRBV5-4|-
CASTASPSSYNEQFF
TGTGCCAGCACCGCTAGTCCCAGCTCCTACAATGAGCAGTTCTTC
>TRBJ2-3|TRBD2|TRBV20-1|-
CSAAGTSGSLIAQADTQYF
TGCAGTGCCGCCGGGACTAGCGGGAGTCTGATAGCCCAGGCAGATACGCAGTATTTT
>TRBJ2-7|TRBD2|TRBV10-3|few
CAISESRSGRDYEQYF
TGTGCCATCAGTGAGAGTCGAAGCGGGAGGGACTACGAGCAGTACTTC
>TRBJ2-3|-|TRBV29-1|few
CSVARDSGTDTQYF
TGCAGCGTTGCCCGGGACTCAGGCACAGATACGCAGTATTTT
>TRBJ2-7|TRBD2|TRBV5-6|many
CASSPRTSGRPYEQYF
TGTGCCAGCAGCCCCCGGACTAGCGGGAGGCCCTACGAGCAGTACTTC
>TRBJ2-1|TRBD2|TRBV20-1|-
CSAGLATEQFF
TGCAGTGCTGGACTAGCGACTGAGCAGTTCTTC
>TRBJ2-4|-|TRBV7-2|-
CASSLAFRAVDIQYF
TGTGCCAGCAGCTTAGCCTTTAGGGCGGTTGACATTCAGTACTTC
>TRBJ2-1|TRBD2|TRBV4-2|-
CASSQVGGLAGGPYNEQFF
TGTGCCAGCAGCCAAGTTGGGGGACTAGCGGGAGGGCCGTACAATGAGCAGTTCTTC
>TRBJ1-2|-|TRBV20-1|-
CSAVDRRGYGYTF
TGCAGTGCAGTGGACAGACGAGGCTATGGCTACACCTTC
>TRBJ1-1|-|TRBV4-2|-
CASRRDGNTEAFF
TGTGCCAGCAGGAGAGACGGGAACACTGAAGCTTTCTTT
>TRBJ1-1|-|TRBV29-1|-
CSVLRGRGAEAFF
TGCAGCGTTCTCAGGGGACGTGGCGCTGAAGCTTTCTTT
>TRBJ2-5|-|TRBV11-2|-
CASSLGLTSQETQYF
TGTGCCAGCAGCTTAGGTCTGACAAGCCAAGAGACCCAGTACTTC
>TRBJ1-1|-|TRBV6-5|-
CASSYSYRGSTEAFF
TGTGCCAGCAGTTACTCTTATCGGGGGTCCACTGAAGCTTTCTTT
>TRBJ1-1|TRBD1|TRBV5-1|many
CASSLRTGETEAFF
TGCGCCAGCAGCTTACGGACAGGGGAGACTGAAGCTTTCTTT
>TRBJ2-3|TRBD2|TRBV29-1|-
CSVSGLAGVTDTQYF
TGCAGCGTTTCCGGACTAGCGGGAGTAACAGATACGCAGTATTTT
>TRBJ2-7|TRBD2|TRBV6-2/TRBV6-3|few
CASSYSLAGTGEQYF
TGTGCCAGCAGTTACTCTCTAGCGGGAACTGGCGAGCAGTACTTC
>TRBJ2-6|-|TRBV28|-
CASTLGGSGANVLTF
TGTGCCAGCACCCTAGGGGGCTCTGGGGCCAACGTCCTGACTTTC
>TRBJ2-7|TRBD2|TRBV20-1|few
CSARPPGTSGYEQYF
TGCAGTGCTAGGCCCCCCGGGACTAGCGGCTACGAGCAGTACTTC
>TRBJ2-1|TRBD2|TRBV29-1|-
CSVLKRLAGGPYNEQFF
TGCAGCGTCCTAAAGAGACTAGCGGGAGGGCCCTACAATGAGCAGTTCTTC
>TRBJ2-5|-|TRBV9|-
CASSGGGNWVETQYF
TGTGCCAGCAGCGGTGGGGGGAATTGGGTCGAGACCCAGTACTTC
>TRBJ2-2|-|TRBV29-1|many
CSVEWTYTGELFF
TGCAGCGTTGAATGGACTTACACCGGGGAGCTGTTTTTT
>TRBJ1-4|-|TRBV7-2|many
CASSLGTRTYNEKLFF
TGTGCCAGCAGCTTGGGGACACGTACTTATAATGAAAAACTGTTTTTT
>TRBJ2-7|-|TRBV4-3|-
CASSQDPEQYF
TGCGCCAGCAGCCAAGATCCCGAGCAGTACTTC
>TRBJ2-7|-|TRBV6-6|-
CASRPGLTEQYF
TGTGCCAGCAGGCCTGGACTGACCGAGCAGTACTTC
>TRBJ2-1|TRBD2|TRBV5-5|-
CASSLSGLAVKNEQFF
TGTGCCAGCAGCTTGTCGGGACTAGCAGTGAAGAATGAGCAGTTCTTC
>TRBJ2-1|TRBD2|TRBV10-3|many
CAISESLGGRSHEQFF
TGTGCCATCAGTGAGTCTCTTGGCGGGAGGAGCCATGAGCAGTTCTTC
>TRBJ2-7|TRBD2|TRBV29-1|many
CSVALAGGPYEQYF
TGCAGCGTTGCACTAGCGGGAGGGCCCTACGAGCAGTACTTC
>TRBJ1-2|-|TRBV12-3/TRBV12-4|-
CASSLLGNKNYGYTF
TGTGCCAGCAGTTTGTTGGGGAATAAAAACTATGGCTACACCTTC
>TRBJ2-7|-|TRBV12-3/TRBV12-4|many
CASRRDGNYEQYF
TGTGCCAGCAGGCGGGACGGCAACTACGAGCAGTACTTC
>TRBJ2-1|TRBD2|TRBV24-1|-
CATSDGASGTDYNEQFF
TGTGCCACCAGTGATGGGGCTAGCGGGACCGACTACAATGAGCAGTTCTTC
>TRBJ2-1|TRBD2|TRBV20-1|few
CSARWTSGLSNEQFF
TGCAGTGCTCGCTGGACTAGCGGGCTGAGCAATGAGCAGTTCTTC
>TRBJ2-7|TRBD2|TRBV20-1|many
CSARPASGTNEQYF
TGCAGTGCCCGCCCGGCTAGCGGGACGAACGAGCAGTACTTC
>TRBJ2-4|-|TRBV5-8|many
CASSFQGRNIQYF
TGTGCCAGCAGCTTTCAGGGGAGAAACATTCAGTACTTC
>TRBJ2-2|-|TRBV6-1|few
CASTDWNTGELFF
TGTGCCAGCACGGATTGGAACACCGGGGAGCTGTTTTTT
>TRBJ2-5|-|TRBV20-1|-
CSAPGVTQYF
TGCAGTGCCCCGGGGGTGACCCAGTACTTC
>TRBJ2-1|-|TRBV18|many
CASSRSALTNEQFF
TGTGCCAGCTCACGGTCCGCCCTAACCAATGAGCAGTTCTTC
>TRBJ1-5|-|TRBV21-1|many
CASSKVDRRPQHF
TGTGCCAGCAGCAAAGTGGACCGGCGGCCCCAGCATTTT
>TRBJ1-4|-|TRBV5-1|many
CASSLDGGKEKLFF
TGCGCCAGCAGCTTGGATGGGGGCAAGGAAAAACTGTTTTTT
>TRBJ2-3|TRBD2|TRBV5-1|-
CASSPTTLAGVTDTQYF
TGCGCCAGCAGCCCTACTACACTAGCGGGAGTAACAGATACGCAGTATTTT
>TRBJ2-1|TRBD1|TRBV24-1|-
CATSAPGQGLNEQFF
TGTGCCACCAGTGCCCCGGGACAGGGATTAAATGAGCAGTTCTTC
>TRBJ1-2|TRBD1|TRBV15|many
CATRIDRVSNYGYTF
TGTGCCACCAGGATAGACAGGGTCTCTAACTATGGCTACACCTTC
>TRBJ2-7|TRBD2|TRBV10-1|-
CASSESVAGAYEQYF
TGCGCCAGCAGTGAGTCTGTTGCGGGGGCCTACGAGCAGTACTTC
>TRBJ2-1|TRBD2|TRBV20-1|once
CSAREGRREHNEQFF
TGCAGTGCTAGAGAGGGGCGGCGGGAGCACAATGAGCAGTTCTTC
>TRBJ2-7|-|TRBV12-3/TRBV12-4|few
CASSLGVGGLEQYF
TGTGCCAGCAGTTTAGGGGTCGGGGGGCTAGAGCAGTACTTC
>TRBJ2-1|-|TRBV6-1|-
CASRLQSYNEQFF
TGTGCCAGCCGCCTCCAGTCCTACAATGAGCAGTTCTTC
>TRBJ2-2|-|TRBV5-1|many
CASSIARTANTGELFF
TGCGCCAGCAGCATCGCCCGGACAGCGAACACCGGGGAGCTGTTTTTT
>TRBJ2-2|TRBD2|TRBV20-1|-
CSAYGVTGGIGELFF
TGCAGTGCCTACGGGGTAACGGGAGGGATCGGGGAGCTGTTTTTT
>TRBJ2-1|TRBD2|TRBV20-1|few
CSATTSGSYNEQFF
TGCAGTGCAACGACTAGCGGCTCCTACAATGAGCAGTTCTTC
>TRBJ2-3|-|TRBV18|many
CASSQSRSSQYF
TGTGCCAGCTCGCAATCTCGTTCTTCGCAGTATTTT
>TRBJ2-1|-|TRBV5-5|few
CASSLQGGPAYNEQFF
TGTGCCAGCAGCTTGCAAGGGGGACCAGCTTACAATGAGCAGTTCTTC
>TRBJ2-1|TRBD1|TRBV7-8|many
CASSVHRGLDEQFF
TGTGCCAGCAGCGTCCACAGGGGGCTCGATGAGCAGTTCTTC
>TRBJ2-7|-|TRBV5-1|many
CASSPRWGHEQYF
TGCGCCAGCAGCCCCCGATGGGGCCACGAGCAGTACTTC
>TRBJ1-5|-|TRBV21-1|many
CASSKELYSNQPQHF
TGTGCCAGCAGCAAGGAACTTTATAGCAATCAGCCCCAGCATTTT
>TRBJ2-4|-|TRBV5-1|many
CASSVTGTLAKNIQYF
TGCGCCAGCAGCGTGACAGGGACTTTAGCCAAAAACATTCAGTACTTC
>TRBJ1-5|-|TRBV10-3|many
CATSTINSNQPQHF
TGTGCCACATCGACAATCAATAGCAATCAGCCCCAGCATTTT
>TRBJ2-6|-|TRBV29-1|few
CSVAGITSGANVLTF
TGCAGCGTAGCCGGGATTACCTCTGGGGCCAACGTCCTGACTTTC